The sequence of this T cell receptor beta chain was determined in a study of spatial heterogeneity in lung cancer. Study in general: The 60 to 90 donors had untreated early-stage non-small cell lung cancer. When follow-up PBMC samples existed, they were sequenced (at a median of about two years after resection). The average appearance count of each unique TCR and UMI combination in raw reads was more than nine.

Indicated time point: blood at routine non-recurrence follow-up after resection. J gave up 8 bases and V 2 bases, and 11 bases lay outside the gene matches. This CDR3 is 15 amino acids long. Germline V gene data show CDR1 as LGHDT and CDR2 as YNNKEL (reference sequence). This clonotype was seen at least ten times. Via MiXCR, TCRdb re-called the 5' RACE reads, giving one row per CDR3 protein. This repertoire shows roughly 32,000 distinct CDR3 sequences, around 9.3% found once; its top ten account for less than 35%. The sequence was collected from a female donor with early-stage non-small cell lung cancer. The chain employs TRBV3-1 and TRBJ1-2, with TRBD1 identical over 7 bases. Sequenced material: PBMCs, taken at follow-up. The CDR3 DNA reads TGTGCCAGCAGCCAACCTACTTCAGGGGGTAGCGGCTACACCTTC. This codes for CASSQPTSGGSGYTF.